This record looks at one T cell receptor (beta chain) sequence and its context. This clonotype was found many times. There is no known antigen for this receptor. No quality values exist for individual bases; no much larger clone is one base distant. The germline V gene (reference sequence) specifies SSHAT as CDR1 and FNYEAQ as CDR2. Including the terminal cysteine and phenylalanine, the CDR3 comprises 13 residues. Just the 39-base CDR3 DNA is kept, in frame starting at base 1. V is reduced by 5 bases and J by 4 bases, leaving a spacing of 11 bases between them. This entry belongs to a study of identical twins (dated by TCRdb to 2016 to 2017). Regarding the study in general: The study deep-sequenced TCR alpha and beta repertoires from monozygotic twins, unrelated adults of various ages and cord blood to test whether fetal clonotypes persist. To rule out contamination, replicate twin experiments were performed at different times with different library preparation protocols.

The method behind the library was 5' RACE. Sequencing was performed on an Illumina HiSeq 2000. Template switching introduced a universal primer binding site; the final cDNA contained a unique molecular identifier, enabling accurate counting of TCR cDNA molecules. Specific primers in the conserved constant-segment region were used to synthesize first-strand cDNA for the TCR alpha and beta chains. To control for contamination, every cDNA library was double barcoded, receiving both a SMART-Mk sample barcode and Illumina barcodes. TruSeq adapter sequences and Illumina sample barcodes were added in two successive PCR steps. The Illumina HiSeq platform was used with custom primers to sequence TCR alpha and beta cDNA libraries. Per the source publication's procedure: MiGEC processed the raw reads to extract unique molecular identifiers, while MiXCR was used to determine the CDR3 positions. For each individual, recombination models were inferred using an EM algorithm with the repgenHMM and IGoR tools. Shared clonotype analysis was performed with the tcR package in R, normalizing sharing by the product of cloneset sizes. Out-of-frame nonproductive sequences were analyzed to study raw recombination free of thymic and clonal selection effects. The raw public reads went through TCRdb reprocessing: fastp at Q25, MiXCR clone calling, in-frame beta chains kept. Rows merge per CDR3 protein into single entries with the most common DNA and genes. None of the V and J calls come from the authors' own analysis; TCRdb made them. The sample contains roughly 240,000 distinct CDR3 sequences, 6% to 8% of them found a single time. The leading ten clones occupy less than 6.5% of the sample.

The paper's findings and limits, for the study overall: In monozygotic twins, out-of-frame TCR alpha sharing was systematically underestimated by recombination models, although the models agreed with sharing between unrelated individuals. Compared with coincidental sharing between unrelated individuals, an excess of low generation-probability sequences was observed among out-of-frame TCR alpha sequences shared between twins. Fewer insertions were carried by abundant cord blood beta clonotypes; a weaker similar trend was observed in young adult naive repertoires, while no such trend was observed in memory repertoires. Because the same donors could not be followed over many years, the conclusions relied on cross-sectional statistical analysis. Excess twin sharing in beta out-of-frame sequences was weaker because fewer shared sequences lowered the signal-to-noise ratio. Zero-insertion analyses could be partly confounded by invariant T cells such as MAIT and iNKT, though diverse VJ usage argued against such confounding for most clonotypes.

Only healthy Caucasian donors were included. The twin cohort comprised three pairs of female monozygotic twins, all aged roughly 18 to 30 years. Positive isolation kits from Invitrogen were used to isolate CD4+ and CD8+ T cell populations. The same specimen was also included in a second study, on yellow fever vaccine responses in identical twins. In that second paper, the authors write: According to the authors, the vaccine-induced T cell response in identical twins seemed to be partly convergent and partly specific to each individual. Focusing on identical twins, the study followed the T cell clones that responded to the vaccine, and did so with precision.

The source of this sequence is a woman aged 18-35 years in good health. The material sequenced was CD8+ T cells sorted from blood. This chain joins TRBV7-7 to TRBJ2-5, with the D gene uncertain. At the DNA level, the sequence is TGTGCCAGCAGCAGCGAGTTGGTAGAGACCCAGTACTTC. Its protein reads: CASSSELVETQYF. The CDR3, completed at both ends by the reference TRBV7-7 and TRBJ2-5 genes, gives the full variable domain GAGVSQSPRYKVTKRGQDVTLRCDPISSHATLYWYQQALGQGPEFLTYFNYEAQPDKSGLPSDRFSAERPEGSISTLTIQRTEQRDSAMYRCASSSELVETQYFGPGTRLLVL.